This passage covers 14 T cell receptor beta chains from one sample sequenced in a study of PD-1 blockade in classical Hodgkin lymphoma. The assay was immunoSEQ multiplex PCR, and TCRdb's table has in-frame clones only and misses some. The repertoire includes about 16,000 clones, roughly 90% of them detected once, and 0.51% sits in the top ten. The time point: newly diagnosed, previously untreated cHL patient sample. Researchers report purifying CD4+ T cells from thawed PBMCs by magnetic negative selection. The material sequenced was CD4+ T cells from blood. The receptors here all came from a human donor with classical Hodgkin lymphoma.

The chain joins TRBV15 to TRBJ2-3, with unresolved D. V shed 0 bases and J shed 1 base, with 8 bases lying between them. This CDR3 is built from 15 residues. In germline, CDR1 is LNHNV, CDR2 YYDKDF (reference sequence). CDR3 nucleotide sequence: TGTGCCACCAGCAGAGATCGGGTGGGCACAGATACGCAGTATTTT. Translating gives CATSRDRVGTDTQYF. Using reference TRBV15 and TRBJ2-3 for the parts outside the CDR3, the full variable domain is DAMVIQNPRYQVTQFGKPVTLSCSQTLNHNVMYWYQQKSSQAPKLLFHYYDKDFNNEADTPDNFQSRRPNTSFCFLDIRSPGLGDTAMYLCATSRDRVGTDTQYFGPGTRLTVL.

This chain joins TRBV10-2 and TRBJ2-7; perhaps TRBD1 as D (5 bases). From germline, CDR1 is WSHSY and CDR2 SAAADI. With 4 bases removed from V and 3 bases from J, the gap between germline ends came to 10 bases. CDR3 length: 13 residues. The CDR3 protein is CASSGGRRYEQYF. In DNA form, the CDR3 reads TGCGCCAGCAGTGGGGGCCGCCGCTACGAGCAGTACTTC.

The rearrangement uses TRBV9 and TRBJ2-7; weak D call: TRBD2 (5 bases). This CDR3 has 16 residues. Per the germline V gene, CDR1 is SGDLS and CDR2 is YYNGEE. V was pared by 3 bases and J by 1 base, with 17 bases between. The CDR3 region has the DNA TGTGCCAGCAGCGCCCCCGTCCGGAGGAGGTCCTACGAGCAGTACTTC. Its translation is CASSAPVRRRSYEQYF.

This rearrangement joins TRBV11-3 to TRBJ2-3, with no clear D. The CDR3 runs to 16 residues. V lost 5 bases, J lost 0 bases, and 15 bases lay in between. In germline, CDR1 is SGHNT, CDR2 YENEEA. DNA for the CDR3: TGTGCCAGCAGCCCATTGGTTTGGGCCAGCACAGATACGCAGTATTTT. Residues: CASSPLVWASTDTQYF.

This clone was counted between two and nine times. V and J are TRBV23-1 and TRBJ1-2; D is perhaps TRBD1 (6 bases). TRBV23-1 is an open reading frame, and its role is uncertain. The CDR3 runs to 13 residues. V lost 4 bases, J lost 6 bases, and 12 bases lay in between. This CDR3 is CASSPQGSHGYTF. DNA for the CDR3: TGCGCCAGCAGTCCACAGGGCTCGCATGGCTACACCTTC.

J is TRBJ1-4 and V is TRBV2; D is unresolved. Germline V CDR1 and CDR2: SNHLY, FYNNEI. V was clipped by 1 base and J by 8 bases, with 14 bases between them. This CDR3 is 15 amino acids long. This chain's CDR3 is CASSEGGYVGEKLFF. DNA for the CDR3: TGTGCCAGCAGTGAAGGCGGGTACGTTGGGGAAAAACTGTTTTTT.

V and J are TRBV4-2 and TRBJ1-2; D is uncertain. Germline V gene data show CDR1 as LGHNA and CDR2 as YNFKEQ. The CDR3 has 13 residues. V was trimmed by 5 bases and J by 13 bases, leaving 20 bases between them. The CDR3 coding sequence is TGTGCCAGCAGCTTGGCGGGCCAGATCTTCTTCACCTTC. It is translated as CASSLAGQIFFTF.

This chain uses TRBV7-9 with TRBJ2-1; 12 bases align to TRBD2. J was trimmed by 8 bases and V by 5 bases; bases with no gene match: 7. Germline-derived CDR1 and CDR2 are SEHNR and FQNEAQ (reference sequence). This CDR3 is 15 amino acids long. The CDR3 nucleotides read TGTGCCAGCAGCCTGGGGACTAGCGGGTTCGATGAGCAGTTCTTC. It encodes CASSLGTSGFDEQFF.

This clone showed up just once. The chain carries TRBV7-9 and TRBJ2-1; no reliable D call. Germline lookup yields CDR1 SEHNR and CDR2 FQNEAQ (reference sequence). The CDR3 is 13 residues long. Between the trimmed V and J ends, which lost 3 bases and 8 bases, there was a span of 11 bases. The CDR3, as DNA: TGTGCCAGCAGCTTCGCGTTTGCGGATGAGCAGTTCTTC. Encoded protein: CASSFAFADEQFF.

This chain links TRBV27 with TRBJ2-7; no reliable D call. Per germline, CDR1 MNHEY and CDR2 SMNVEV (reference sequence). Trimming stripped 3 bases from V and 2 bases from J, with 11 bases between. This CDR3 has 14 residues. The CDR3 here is CASSLVFGAYEQYF. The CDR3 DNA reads TGTGCCAGCAGTTTGGTTTTTGGTGCCTACGAGCAGTACTTC.

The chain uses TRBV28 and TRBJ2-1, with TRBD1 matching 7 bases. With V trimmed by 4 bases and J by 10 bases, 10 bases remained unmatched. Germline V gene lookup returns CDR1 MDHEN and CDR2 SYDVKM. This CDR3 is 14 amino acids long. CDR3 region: CASSWGRGHREQFF. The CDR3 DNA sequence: TGTGCCAGCAGTTGGGGTAGGGGGCATCGGGAGCAGTTCTTC.

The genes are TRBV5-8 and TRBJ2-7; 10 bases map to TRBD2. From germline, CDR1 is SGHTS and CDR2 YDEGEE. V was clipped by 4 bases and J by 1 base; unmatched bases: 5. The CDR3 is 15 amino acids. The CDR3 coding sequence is TGTGCCAGCAGCCAGGAGACTAGCGGGTCCTACGAGCAGTACTTC. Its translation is CASSQETSGSYEQYF.

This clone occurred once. The chain's CDR3 is CASSFGFSSGNTIYF. The CDR3 DNA follows: TGTGCCAGCAGCTTCGGGTTTAGCTCTGGAAACACCATATATTTT. The chain couples TRBV11-2 to TRBJ1-3; D not resolved. CDR1 SGHAT and CDR2 FQNNGV come from the germline V gene. The CDR3 is 15 amino acids. With 3 bases removed from V and 0 bases from J, the gap between germline ends came to 9 bases.

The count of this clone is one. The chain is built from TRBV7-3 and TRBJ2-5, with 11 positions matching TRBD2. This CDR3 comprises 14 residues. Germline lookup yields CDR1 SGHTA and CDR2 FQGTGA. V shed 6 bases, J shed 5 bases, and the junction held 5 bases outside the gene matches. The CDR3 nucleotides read TGTGCCAGCAGTCAAGGACTAGCGGGCGAGACCCAGTACTTC. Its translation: CASSQGLAGETQYF.